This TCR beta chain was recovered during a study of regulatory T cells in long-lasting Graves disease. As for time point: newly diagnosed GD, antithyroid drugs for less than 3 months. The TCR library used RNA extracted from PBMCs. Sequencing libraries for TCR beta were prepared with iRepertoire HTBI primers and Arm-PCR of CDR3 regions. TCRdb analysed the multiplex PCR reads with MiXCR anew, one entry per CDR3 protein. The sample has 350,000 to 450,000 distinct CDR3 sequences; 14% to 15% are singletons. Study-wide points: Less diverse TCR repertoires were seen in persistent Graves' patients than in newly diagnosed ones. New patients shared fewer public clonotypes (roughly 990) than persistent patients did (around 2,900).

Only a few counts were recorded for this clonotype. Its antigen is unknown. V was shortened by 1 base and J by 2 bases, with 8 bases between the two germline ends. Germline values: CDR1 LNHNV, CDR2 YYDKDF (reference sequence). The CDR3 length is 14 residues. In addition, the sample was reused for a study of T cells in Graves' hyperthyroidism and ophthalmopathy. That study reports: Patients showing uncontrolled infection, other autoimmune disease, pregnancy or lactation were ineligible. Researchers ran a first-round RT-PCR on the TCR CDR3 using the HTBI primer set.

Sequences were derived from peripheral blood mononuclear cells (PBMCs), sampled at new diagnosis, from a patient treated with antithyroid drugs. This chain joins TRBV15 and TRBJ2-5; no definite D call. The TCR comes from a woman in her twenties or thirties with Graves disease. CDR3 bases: TGTGCCACCAGCAGAGTCCGCTATCAAGAGACCCAGTACTTC. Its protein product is CATSRVRYQETQYF.